This T cell receptor beta chain was sequenced in a study of cytomegalovirus exposure and HLA in healthy donors. General observations from the study: The study labeled fewer than 200 TCR beta chains cytomegalovirus-associated. Later analysis revealed greater clonal expansion in HLA-associated TCR beta chains than in equally common others. A later analysis reportedly identified an Asian-associated ancestry cluster as carrying fewer N-insertions than the roughly 700-donor mean. Most sequenced TCRs were rare (though some public TCRs occurred in many donors).

On this clone: Its antigen is currently unknown.

PCR involved 60 Vbeta and 13 Jbeta primers. Sequenced by immunoSEQ multiplex PCR; TCRdb stores in-frame clones only, minus some. This table has 85,000 to 110,000 clones, 65% to 80% appearing once. Sequencing was carried out using PBMCs. This receptor was taken from a woman under 30 in good health and CMV-seropositive.

The CDR3 loop reads CASTSGGSSEQYF. The CDR3 coding sequence is TGTGCCAGTACTAGCGGGGGGAGTTCCGAGCAGTACTTC. The rearrangement uses TRBV2 and TRBJ2-7, with 12 bases identical to TRBD2. Germline loops: CDR1 SNHLY, CDR2 FYNNEI. This CDR3 spans 13 amino acids. Trimming took 9 bases from V and 6 from J; bases not matched to a gene: 6.